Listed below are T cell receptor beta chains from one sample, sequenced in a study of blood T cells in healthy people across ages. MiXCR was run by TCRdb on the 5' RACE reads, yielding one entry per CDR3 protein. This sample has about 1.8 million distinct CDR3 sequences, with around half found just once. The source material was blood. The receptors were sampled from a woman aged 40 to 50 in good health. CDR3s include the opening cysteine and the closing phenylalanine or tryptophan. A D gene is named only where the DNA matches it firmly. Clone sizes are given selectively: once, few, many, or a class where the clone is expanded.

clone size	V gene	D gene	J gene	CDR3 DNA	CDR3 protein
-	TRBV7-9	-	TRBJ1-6	TGTGCCAGCAGCTTAGCCGGGAATAATTCACCCCTCCACTTT	CASSLAGNNSPLHF
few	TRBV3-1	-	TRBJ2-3	TGTGCCAGCAGCCAAGACGTGTATACGCAGTATTTT	CASSQDVYTQYF
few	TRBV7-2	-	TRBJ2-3	TGTGCCAGCAGCTTAGTATCGGGGGTCCGGACAGATACGCAGTATTTT	CASSLVSGVRTDTQYF
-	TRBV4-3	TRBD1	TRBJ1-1	TGCGCCAGCAGCCGGTACAGGGGGCTGAGTGAAGCTTTCTTT	CASSRYRGLSEAFF
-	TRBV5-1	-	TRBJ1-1	TGCGCCAGCAGCGGGGCCGGGACTGTATCTGAAGCTTTCTTT	CASSGAGTVSEAFF
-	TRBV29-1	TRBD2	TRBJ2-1	TGCAGCGTGTCGACTAGCGGAAACAATGAGCAGTTCTTC	CSVSTSGNNEQFF
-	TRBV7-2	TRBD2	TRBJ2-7	TGTGCCAGCAGCCCCTTTACCGGGACTAGGTATCCCAACGAGCAGTACTTC	CASSPFTGTRYPNEQYF
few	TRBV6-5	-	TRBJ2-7	TGTGCCAGCAGTTACGGTAGGACCGCCTACGAGCAGTACTTC	CASSYGRTAYEQYF
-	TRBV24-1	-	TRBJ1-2	TGTGCCACCAGTGACCGGGGCAGGGGAAATGGCTACACCTTC	CATSDRGRGNGYTF
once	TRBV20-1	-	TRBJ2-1	TGCAGTGCTAACAGATCGCCCTACGAGCAGTTCTTC	CSANRSPYEQFF
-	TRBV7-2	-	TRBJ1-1	TGTGCCAGCAGCTTAGAGTTAATCCGGATGAACACTGAAGCTTTCTTT	CASSLELIRMNTEAFF
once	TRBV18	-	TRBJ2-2	TGTGCCAGCTCACCGACCCGGGAACTGTTTTTT	CASSPTRELFF
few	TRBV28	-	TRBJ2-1	TGTGCCAGCAGCCAACGGACCCTGAAACACAATGAGCAGTTCTTC	CASSQRTLKHNEQFF
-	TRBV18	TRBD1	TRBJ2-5	TGTGCCAGCTCACCACAGACAGGGACGGGAGAGACCCAGTACTTC	CASSPQTGTGETQYF
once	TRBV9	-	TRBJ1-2	TGTGCCAGCAGCCTCAGGATTGGGGACGCTATTTGGGGCTACACCTTC	CASSLRIGDAIWGYTF
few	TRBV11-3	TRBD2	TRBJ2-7	TGTGCCAGCAGCCTGGGACTAGCGGGGGAGTCCTACGAGCAGTACTTC	CASSLGLAGESYEQYF